These T cell receptor beta chains were read from a single sample in a study of beta chain features in type 1 diabetes. TCRdb keeps only in-frame clones here, not all; method: immunoSEQ multiplex PCR. This sample has approximately 60,000 clones; around 53% occur once, and the top ten carry approximately 2.5%. The sample taken for sequencing was Tregs from blood. The receptor source for this set is a woman between 40 and 50 years old with type 1 diabetes. The CDR3 runs from the conserved cysteine through the conserved F or W. A D gene is named only where the DNA matches it firmly. The size entry is marked missing in some rows and otherwise reads once, few, many or a size class.

v_call: TRBV28
j_call: TRBJ2-7
d_call: TRBD1
clone_size: .
cdr3_nt: TGTGCCAGCAGTTTCCGACAGGGCCTCGCAGGCGAGCAGTACTTC
cdr3_aa: CASSFRQGLAGEQYF

v_call: TRBV18
j_call: TRBJ1-3
d_call: .
clone_size: few
cdr3_nt: TGTGCCAGCTCTCCGACAGTCTCTGGAAACACCATATATTTT
cdr3_aa: CASSPTVSGNTIYF

v_call: TRBV9
j_call: TRBJ1-5
d_call: TRBD1
clone_size: few
cdr3_nt: TGTGCCAGCAGCGTGGGACAGGGAATTGATCAGCCCCAGCATTTT
cdr3_aa: CASSVGQGIDQPQHF

v_call: TRBV30
j_call: TRBJ2-7
d_call: TRBD1
clone_size: .
cdr3_nt: TGTGCCTGGAGCGTGGACAGGGGAGGAGAGCAGTACTTC
cdr3_aa: CAWSVDRGGEQYF

v_call: TRBV28
j_call: TRBJ2-1
d_call: .
clone_size: .
cdr3_nt: TGTGCCAGCAGTACCAGGGGTCTGAGTGAGCAGTTCTTC
cdr3_aa: CASSTRGLSEQFF

v_call: TRBV27
j_call: TRBJ2-7
d_call: TRBD1
clone_size: .
cdr3_nt: TGTGCCAGCAGTCAGGACAGGGGACACGAGCAGTACTTC
cdr3_aa: CASSQDRGHEQYF

v_call: TRBV28
j_call: TRBJ1-4
d_call: .
clone_size: .
cdr3_nt: TGTGCCAGCAGTTTTCGAAACAGCTTAAATGAAAAACTGTTTTTT
cdr3_aa: CASSFRNSLNEKLFF

v_call: TRBV28
j_call: TRBJ2-2
d_call: .
clone_size: .
cdr3_nt: TGTGCCAGCAGTTTAGTCGGAGCCGGGGAGCTGTTTTTT
cdr3_aa: CASSLVGAGELFF

v_call: TRBV19
j_call: TRBJ2-1
d_call: TRBD2
clone_size: .
cdr3_nt: TGTGCCAGTAGCCGACCGGGACTAGCGGGCTACAATGAGCAGTTCTTC
cdr3_aa: CASSRPGLAGYNEQFF

v_call: TRBV9
j_call: TRBJ2-7
d_call: .
clone_size: once
cdr3_nt: TGTGCCAGCAGCTCCTCCCTAGGGGTGGGGAACGAGCAGTACTTC
cdr3_aa: CASSSSLGVGNEQYF

v_call: TRBV6-5
j_call: TRBJ1-2
d_call: .
clone_size: .
cdr3_nt: TGTGCCAGCAGGACACAGGTAGCTGGCTACACCTTC
cdr3_aa: CASRTQVAGYTF

v_call: TRBV28
j_call: TRBJ2-5
d_call: .
clone_size: .
cdr3_nt: TGTGCCAGCAGTCCACTGACAGGTCTCCGGGAGACCCAGTACTTC
cdr3_aa: CASSPLTGLRETQYF

v_call: TRBV14
j_call: TRBJ1-6
d_call: .
clone_size: .
cdr3_nt: TGTGCCAGCAGCCATCCGGCGGGGGGTAATTCACCCCTCCACTTT
cdr3_aa: CASSHPAGGNSPLHF

v_call: TRBV7-9
j_call: TRBJ1-4
d_call: .
clone_size: .
cdr3_nt: TGTGCCAGCAGCGAGCCTGAAGAGGGAGAAAAACTGTTTTTT
cdr3_aa: CASSEPEEGEKLFF

v_call: TRBV7-6
j_call: TRBJ2-6
d_call: .
clone_size: few
cdr3_nt: TGTGCCAGCAGCTTCTTGGAGAGTTCTGGGGCCAACGTCCTGACTTTC
cdr3_aa: CASSFLESSGANVLTF

v_call: TRBV9
j_call: TRBJ1-2
d_call: .
clone_size: .
cdr3_nt: TGTGCCAGCAGCGTAGGACCAGAGGGTAACTATGGCTACACCTTC
cdr3_aa: CASSVGPEGNYGYTF

v_call: TRBV6-5
j_call: TRBJ1-2
d_call: .
clone_size: .
cdr3_nt: TGTGCCAGCAGTTACTCGGGAGAGGGCTATGGCTACACCTTC
cdr3_aa: CASSYSGEGYGYTF

v_call: TRBV7-9
j_call: TRBJ1-6
d_call: TRBD1
clone_size: few
cdr3_nt: TGTGCCAGCAGCCTCAACCTCGGGACAGTTAATTCACCCCTCCACTTT
cdr3_aa: CASSLNLGTVNSPLHF

v_call: TRBV29-1
j_call: TRBJ1-4
d_call: .
clone_size: .
cdr3_nt: TGCAGCGTTGAGGGCAGCAAGAATGAAAAACTGTTTTTT
cdr3_aa: CSVEGSKNEKLFF

v_call: TRBV7-3
j_call: TRBJ2-3
d_call: .
clone_size: .
cdr3_nt: TGTGCCAGCAGCTTAAATCCTAGCCCAGATACGCAGTATTTT
cdr3_aa: CASSLNPSPDTQYF

v_call: TRBV18
j_call: TRBJ1-1
d_call: TRBD1
clone_size: .
cdr3_nt: TGTGCCAGCTCAACCTCAGGGGGCAGGGAAGCTTTCTTT
cdr3_aa: CASSTSGGREAFF

v_call: TRBV9
j_call: TRBJ2-3
d_call: .
clone_size: few
cdr3_nt: TGTGCCAGCAGCGCCGCCCTAGGGGCGGAGGGGGATACGCAGTATTTT
cdr3_aa: CASSAALGAEGDTQYF

v_call: TRBV4-2
j_call: TRBJ1-2
d_call: .
clone_size: few
cdr3_nt: TGTGCCAGCAGCCAAGGGCGCGGGGCTAACTATGGCTACACCTTC
cdr3_aa: CASSQGRGANYGYTF

v_call: TRBV7-2
j_call: TRBJ2-3
d_call: .
clone_size: .
cdr3_nt: TGTGCCAGCAGCTTAGCCCTCGAGGGGGAGCAGTATTTT
cdr3_aa: CASSLALEGEQYF

v_call: TRBV7-2
j_call: TRBJ2-7
d_call: TRBD2
clone_size: .
cdr3_nt: TGTGCCAGCAGCCCGGGGGGTAGCGGGAGAGGATACGAGCAGTACTTC
cdr3_aa: CASSPGGSGRGYEQYF

v_call: TRBV18
j_call: TRBJ2-1
d_call: .
clone_size: .
cdr3_nt: TGTGCCAGCTCACCACTTGAGGGGGTTATCACGAGCTCCTACAATGAGCAGTTCTTC
cdr3_aa: CASSPLEGVITSSYNEQFF

v_call: TRBV11-1
j_call: TRBJ1-1
d_call: .
clone_size: .
cdr3_nt: TGTGCCAGCAGCTCCCAGGGTGGGCTGGCTGAAGCTTTCTTT
cdr3_aa: CASSSQGGLAEAFF